These 19 T cell receptor beta chains share one sample of origin, sequenced in a study of T-cell reconstitution after alpha-beta-depleted transplantation in children (dated by TCRdb to the mid-2010s). The sample's treatment or condition label, in plain terms: allogeneic hematopoietic cell transplantation with graft depleted of TCRalphabeta T cells and CD19 B cells. The library came from PCR. The instrument was an Illumina HiSeq 2500. TCR libraries were prepared with molecular barcoding, using unique molecular identifiers to normalize TCRbeta repertoire quantification. TCRdb reran the public reads through fastp at Q25 and MiXCR, keeping productive beta chains. Entries that share a CDR3 protein sequence are merged under the most common genes and DNA. Across this sample there are approximately 500,000 distinct CDR3 sequences, with roughly a tenth seen only once. The ten largest clones add up to just over 2% of the sample.

This specimen was PBMCs, taken before TCRalphabeta/CD19-depleted stem cell transplant. Receptors were obtained from a child aged 2 to 15 with inherited bone marrow failure, due to receive a stem cell transplant.

This clonotype was seen ten or more times. The chain couples TRBV28 to TRBJ1-5, with D unresolved. The CDR3 length is 15 residues. The V end lost 3 bases, the J end lost 8 bases, and 17 bases lay between the germline ends. Germline lookup yields CDR1 MDHEN and CDR2 SYDVKM. In nucleotides, the CDR3 is TGTGCCAGCAGTTTTTTCGGCTTCAGAGCGGAGCCCCAGCATTTT. This codes for CASSFFGFRAEPQHF.

This clonotype is a singleton in its sample. This may be a read error: a much more frequent sequence differs by one nucleotide. V is TRBV27 and J is TRBJ2-5; the D gene is possibly TRBD2 (6 bases). This CDR3 has 15 residues. V gave up 10 bases and J gave up 4 bases, with 22 bases separating them. Germline lookup yields CDR1 MNHEY and CDR2 SMNVEV (reference sequence). This CDR3 reads CAISQQEGRLETQYF. The CDR3 coding sequence is TGTGCCATCAGCCAGCAGGAGGGGAGGTTAGAGACCCAGTACTTC.

This clonotype was found many times. V usage is TRBV6-5 and J usage is TRBJ1-3; 9 bases map to TRBD1. The V segment lost 6 bases and the J segment 4 bases; nucleotides outside the gene matches: 10. The germline gives CDR1 MNHEY, CDR2 SVGAGI. CDR3 size: 16 residues. In DNA, the CDR3 is TGTGCCAGCAGACGTACCGGGACAGGGAGCGGAAACACCATATATTTT. It codes for CASRRTGTGSGNTIYF.

This clonotype was seen many times. The V gene is TRBV6-5, the J gene TRBJ2-1, with TRBD1 identical over 8 bases. Trimming removed 3 bases from V and 4 bases from J; junction bases left unmatched: 2. CDR3 size: 14 residues. Germline V gene lookup returns CDR1 MNHEY and CDR2 SVGAGI. The CDR3 here is CASSYQGAYNEQFF. Written as DNA, the CDR3 is TGTGCCAGCAGTTATCAGGGGGCTTACAATGAGCAGTTCTTC.

A note on this clonotype: A read error may explain this, as a much larger clone is one base away. V gene TRBV6-2 or TRBV6-3 combines with J gene TRBJ2-1; TRBD2 aligns across 10 bases. The CDR3 is 16 amino acids. Losses at the gene ends were 4 bases for V and 8 bases for J; bases not matched to a gene: 11. CDR1 and CDR2 from the germline V gene are MNHEY and SVGEGT. The CDR3 nucleotides read TGTGCCAGCAGTTTCTCCGGGACTAGCGCGATAGATGAGCAGTTCTTC. It translates to CASSFSGTSAIDEQFF.

This clonotype showed up many times. The chain employs TRBV5-1 and TRBJ1-1, with 8 bases lining up with TRBD1. The V segment lost 1 base and the J segment 5 bases; nucleotides outside the gene matches: 16. The CDR3 covers 18 residues. CDR1 is SGHRS and CDR2 is YFSETQ in the germline V gene. CDR3 loop: CASSLLTGEDARGTEAFF. For the CDR3, the DNA is TGCGCCAGCAGCTTGTTGACAGGGGAGGACGCCCGAGGGACTGAAGCTTTCTTT.

The V gene is TRBV7-9, the J gene TRBJ2-1; 8 bases align to TRBD2. Germline values: CDR1 SEHNR, CDR2 FQNEAQ (reference sequence). With V trimmed by 1 base and J by 4 bases, 9 bases remained unmatched. This CDR3 is 17 amino acids long. CDR3 in DNA: TGTGCCAGCAGCTTAGAAGCCGGGAGGGGGTTTTACAATGAGCAGTTCTTC. Its protein product is CASSLEAGRGFYNEQFF. The full variable domain, in which reference TRBV7-9 and TRBJ2-1 provide the parts outside the CDR3, is DTGVSQNPRHKITKRGQNVTFRCDPISEHNRLYWYRQTLGQGPEFLTYFQNEAQLEKSRLLSDRFSAERPKGSFSTLEIQRTEQGDSAMYLCASSLEAGRGFYNEQFFGPGTRLTVL.

In its sample, this clonotype was seen many times. Sequence at one end of the junction differs from germline and may be a read error. The rearrangement joins TRBV4-1 to TRBJ1-1, with unresolved D. This CDR3 is 12 amino acids long. Germline V gene sequence: CDR1 MGHRA, CDR2 YSYEKL. CDR3 in DNA: TGCTCCAGCAGCCAAGGGAACACTGAAGCTTTCTTT. It is translated as CSSSQGNTEAFF.

This clonotype was seen ten or more times. The rearrangement joins TRBV7-9 to TRBJ2-5, with 12 bases that match TRBD1. Trimming at V came to 6 bases and at J to 3 bases, leaving 8 bases not matched to a gene. Per the germline V gene, CDR1 is SEHNR and CDR2 is FQNEAQ (reference sequence). The CDR3 is 16 residues long. CDR3 nucleotide sequence: TGTGCCAGCAGTTCGGGACAGGGGGCTACTGAAGAGACCCAGTACTTC. This translates into CASSSGQGATEETQYF.

This clonotype was seen many times. The CDR3, as DNA: TGTGCCAGCAGGGCCCCGGGACTAGGATCCCACAATGAGCAGTTCTTC. It specifies CASRAPGLGSHNEQFF. This chain links TRBV27 with TRBJ2-1; 8 nucleotides align to TRBD2. V gave up 6 bases and J gave up 5 bases; unmatched junction bases: 12. This CDR3 comprises 16 residues. Germline values: CDR1 MNHEY, CDR2 SMNVEV (reference sequence).

At least ten counts were recorded for this clonotype. This chain connects TRBV6-5 to TRBJ2-1, with 10 nucleotides matching TRBD1. Germline-derived CDR1 and CDR2 are MNHEY and SVGAGI. The J segment lost 9 bases and the V segment lost 4 bases, leaving 9 bases of the junction unmatched. The CDR3 has 15 residues. This CDR3 is CASSFLDRGRGEQFF. CDR3 sequence (DNA): TGTGCCAGCAGTTTCCTAGACAGGGGGCGAGGTGAGCAGTTCTTC.

This sequence joins TRBV11-2 and TRBJ2-7; 7 positions match TRBD2. The length of the CDR3 is 14 residues. V trimming: 8 bases; J trimming: 7 bases; junction bases outside the gene matches: 14. From germline, CDR1 is SGHAT and CDR2 FQNNGV. This CDR3 is CASRKAGRLWEQYF. CDR3 DNA: TGTGCCAGCCGAAAAGCGGGACGACTATGGGAGCAGTACTTC.

Of note for this clonotype: Being one base from a much bigger clone, this may be a read error. The chain combines TRBV2 with TRBJ2-3, with 8 bases that match TRBD2. Losses at the gene ends were 6 bases for V and 7 bases for J; bases not matched to a gene: 9. The CDR3 runs 14 residues. Germline loops: CDR1 SNHLY, CDR2 FYNNEI. The CDR3 region has the DNA TGTGCCAGCAGGAGCGGGAGCGCCGCAAATACGCAGTATTTT. This gives the protein CASRSGSAANTQYF. The variable domain in full, completed from reference TRBV2 and TRBJ2-3, reads EPEVTQTPSHQVTQMGQEVILRCVPISNHLYFYWYRQILGQKVEFLVSFYNNEISEKSEIFDDQFSVERPDGSNFTLKIRSTKLEDSAMYFCASRSGSAANTQYFGPGTRLTVL.

The chain is built from TRBV10-2 and TRBJ2-1; D is possibly TRBD1 or TRBD2 (6 bases each). This CDR3 contains 18 residues. Germline V CDR1 and CDR2: WSHSY, SAAADI. Trimming removed 4 bases at V and 1 base at J, with 20 bases between. This chain's CDR3 is CASSGGAGWTKSYNEQFF. DNA of the CDR3: TGCGCCAGCAGTGGGGGGGCAGGCTGGACCAAATCCTACAATGAGCAGTTCTTC.

This clonotype was found many times. V and J are TRBV12-3 or TRBV12-4 and TRBJ2-5; D ambiguous. The germline V and J ends were trimmed by 0 bases and 1 base, with 9 bases remaining between them. The CDR3 has 15 residues. This chain's CDR3 is CASSLARSTQETQYF. CDR3 DNA sequence: TGTGCCAGCAGTTTAGCCAGGTCGACCCAAGAGACCCAGTACTTC.

This clonotype was observed a handful of times. The chain has TRBV24-1 and TRBJ2-5; D unresolved. This CDR3 contains 13 residues. Germline lookup yields CDR1 KGHDR and CDR2 SFDVKD. Deletions cut 1 base from V and 5 bases from J, with 7 bases between. The CDR3 loop reads CATSDFGFETQYF. The CDR3 DNA follows: TGTGCCACCAGTGATTTTGGATTCGAGACCCAGTACTTC.

This clonotype was observed at least ten times. In DNA, the CDR3 is TGTGCCAGCAGCTTAGGGTCAGTGAATCAGCCCCAGCATTTT. Protein sequence: CASSLGSVNQPQHF. This rearrangement joins TRBV7-9 to TRBJ1-5; no clear D. CDR1 SEHNR and CDR2 FQNEAQ come from the germline V gene (reference sequence). The CDR3 extends over 14 amino acids. The V end lost 1 base, the J end lost 4 bases, and 8 bases lay between the germline ends.

In this sample, this clonotype turned up a few times. The CDR3 protein is CASSLRVRDSRTGELFF. As DNA, the CDR3 is TGTGCCAGCAGTTTAAGGGTTAGGGACAGTCGCACCGGGGAGCTGTTTTTT. The rearrangement links TRBV27 to TRBJ2-2; TRBD1 agrees at 7 bases. Germline CDR1 is MNHEY and CDR2 is SMNVEV (reference sequence). This CDR3 contains 17 residues. V shed 2 bases, J shed 4 bases, and the junction held 10 bases outside the gene matches.

This clonotype was detected many times. The V call is TRBV10-3, the J call TRBJ2-1; the match to TRBD2 covers 13 bases. CDR1 is ENHRY, CDR2 SYGVKD, per germline. Losses at the gene ends were 4 bases for V and 6 bases for J; bases not matched to a gene: 6. The CDR3 length is 16 residues. The CDR3 DNA is TGTGCCATCAGTGGTTCGGGACTAGCGGGAATCAATGAGCAGTTCTTC. Translated: CAISGSGLAGINEQFF.